Listed below are T cell receptor beta chains from one sample, sequenced in a study of Ad26.COV2.S vaccination and SARS-CoV-2 variants. Repertoires were generated with immunoSEQ multiplex PCR, while TCRdb's copy carries only in-frame clones and drops some. There are hundreds of thousands of clones in the sample; over 75% occur only once, and roughly an eighth lies in the top ten. This specimen consisted of peripheral blood, obtained in a trial of Ad26.COV2.S vaccine versus placebo. These TCRs come from a person between 18 and 65 years old who received the Ad26.COV2.S COVID-19 vaccine or a placebo. Each CDR3 is given with its conserved first and last residue. D genes are given only for firm matches. Part of the rows lack a size; the others show once, few, many or a class for expanded clones.

DNA: TGTGCCAGCGGGGACAGCGGGACCGGGGAGCTGTTTTTT
CDR3: CASGDSGTGELFF
D: -
size: -
V: TRBV7-9
J: TRBJ2-2

DNA: TGCAGTGCTAGATCTGGGTTGGCCCAGCATTTT
CDR3: CSARSGLAQHF
D: -
size: -
V: TRBV20-1
J: TRBJ1-5

DNA: TGTGCCAGCACCCCAGGAGTCTACGAGCAGTACTTC
CDR3: CASTPGVYEQYF
D: -
size: -
V: TRBV28
J: TRBJ2-7

DNA: TGTGCCAGCAGTTCCCCGGGACAAGTTCGCACCTTC
CDR3: CASSSPGQVRTF
D: -
size: -
V: TRBV28
J: TRBJ1-2

DNA: TGTGCCAGCAGTTTAAACAGGGTCGGTGGCTACACCTTC
CDR3: CASSLNRVGGYTF
D: -
size: -
V: TRBV27
J: TRBJ1-2

DNA: TGCGCCAGCAGTGAGCCGGCGGACAGGGGCTACGAGCAGTACTTC
CDR3: CASSEPADRGYEQYF
D: TRBD1
size: few
V: TRBV10-1
J: TRBJ2-7

DNA: TGCAGCGTAGCTGACATCGGGTATGGCTACACCTTC
CDR3: CSVADIGYGYTF
D: -
size: -
V: TRBV29-1
J: TRBJ1-2

DNA: TGTGCCTGGAAACGGGACAGGGCGTACGAGCAGTACTTC
CDR3: CAWKRDRAYEQYF
D: TRBD1
size: -
V: TRBV30
J: TRBJ2-7

DNA: TGTGCCAGCAGCTTAAACACAGATACGCAGTATTTT
CDR3: CASSLNTDTQYF
D: -
size: once
V: TRBV13
J: TRBJ2-3

DNA: TGTGCCAGCAGCTTCAATGCACTTACCCGAAGCGGGGAGACCCAGTACTTC
CDR3: CASSFNALTRSGETQYF
D: -
size: -
V: TRBV5-6
J: TRBJ2-5

DNA: TGTGCCTGGACCGGTAGCACAGATACGCAGTATTTT
CDR3: CAWTGSTDTQYF
D: -
size: few
V: TRBV30
J: TRBJ2-3

DNA: TGTGCCAGCAGCAAAGTTGGAGGCGGCCCCGGGGGGAATGAGCAGTTCTTC
CDR3: CASSKVGGGPGGNEQFF
D: -
size: -
V: TRBV21-1
J: TRBJ2-1

DNA: TGTGCCAGCAGTCTCCCAGGGGCGCACAACGAGCAGTACTTC
CDR3: CASSLPGAHNEQYF
D: -
size: -
V: TRBV7-9
J: TRBJ2-7

DNA: TGTGCCAGCAGCTCCGGACAATACAATGAGCAGTTCTTC
CDR3: CASSSGQYNEQFF
D: -
size: -
V: TRBV7-3
J: TRBJ2-1

DNA: TGTGCCAGTAGTATAGCAGGTGCCTACGAGCAGTACTTC
CDR3: CASSIAGAYEQYF
D: -
size: -
V: TRBV19
J: TRBJ2-7

DNA: TGTGCCAGCAGCCCTAGCGGGAGATTCGACGGGGAGCTGTTTTTT
CDR3: CASSPSGRFDGELFF
D: TRBD2
size: -
V: TRBV11-2
J: TRBJ2-2

DNA: TGTGCCAGCAGTGAATACGGTGGACAGGGTGGGCGGGAGCAGTTCTTC
CDR3: CASSEYGGQGGREQFF
D: TRBD1
size: -
V: TRBV25-1
J: TRBJ2-1

DNA: TGTGCCAGCAGCCAATGGGCCCTGGGGGCCGGGGCCAACGTCCTGACTTTC
CDR3: CASSQWALGAGANVLTF
D: -
size: -
V: TRBV16
J: TRBJ2-6

DNA: TGCGCCAGCAGCCAAGATCTCTTCCGGCTAGCGGGACCAATAACAGGCTACAATGAGCAGTTCTTC
CDR3: CASSQDLFRLAGPITGYNEQFF
D: TRBD2
size: -
V: TRBV4-3
J: TRBJ2-1

DNA: TGTGCCAGCAGCTTAGGAGACAGTAATCAGCCCCAGCATTTT
CDR3: CASSLGDSNQPQHF
D: -
size: -
V: TRBV7-2
J: TRBJ1-5

DNA: TGTGCCGGCGGGACTAGGACGTACACCGGGGAGCTGTTTTTT
CDR3: CAGGTRTYTGELFF
D: TRBD2
size: -
V: TRBV28
J: TRBJ2-2

DNA: TGCGCCAGCAGCCAAGATTTAGGGCGGGAGGTCTCCTACGAGCAGTACTTC
CDR3: CASSQDLGREVSYEQYF
D: TRBD2
size: -
V: TRBV4-3
J: TRBJ2-7

DNA: TGTGCCAGCAGCGGATATACAGATACGCAGTATTTT
CDR3: CASSGYTDTQYF
D: -
size: -
V: TRBV6-2/TRBV6-3
J: TRBJ2-3

DNA: TGTGCCAGCAGCCTTAGGGGACTCAGGGCGCGCAATCAGCCCCAGCATTTT
CDR3: CASSLRGLRARNQPQHF
D: -
size: -
V: TRBV28
J: TRBJ1-5

DNA: TGCAGTGCTAGTGCTCCGGGAGATCCTGGGGAGCAGTACTTC
CDR3: CSASAPGDPGEQYF
D: -
size: -
V: TRBV20-1
J: TRBJ2-7

DNA: TGTGCCAGCAGCTTGGGCCTAGCGGGATTCACCGGGGAGCTGTTTTTT
CDR3: CASSLGLAGFTGELFF
D: TRBD2
size: once
V: TRBV5-6
J: TRBJ2-2

DNA: TGTGCCAGCAGTTCCCGGGAGACCTACGAGCAGTACTTC
CDR3: CASSSRETYEQYF
D: -
size: once
V: TRBV12-3/TRBV12-4
J: TRBJ2-7

DNA: TGTGCCAGCAGCATTACAGGGGGACCCACCGGGGAGCTGTTTTTT
CDR3: CASSITGGPTGELFF
D: TRBD1
size: -
V: TRBV7-8
J: TRBJ2-2

DNA: TGTGCCAGCAGCCCCAGTGTTAATACTGGAAACACCATATATTTT
CDR3: CASSPSVNTGNTIYF
D: -
size: -
V: TRBV11-2
J: TRBJ1-3

DNA: TGTGCCTGGACAGGGAGTCTGGGGGAGCAGTACTTC
CDR3: CAWTGSLGEQYF
D: -
size: -
V: TRBV30
J: TRBJ2-7

DNA: TGTGCCTGGAGTGTACTGGTACAGGAGTGGACAGATACGCAGTATTTT
CDR3: CAWSVLVQEWTDTQYF
D: -
size: -
V: TRBV30
J: TRBJ2-3

DNA: TGTGCCAGCAGTTGGACAGGGGGCACCGGGGAGCTGTTTTTT
CDR3: CASSWTGGTGELFF
D: TRBD1
size: -
V: TRBV2
J: TRBJ2-2

DNA: TGTGCCAGCAGCTTGTTGGGGGTTGAGGGCTACACCTTC
CDR3: CASSLLGVEGYTF
D: -
size: -
V: TRBV5-6
J: TRBJ1-2

DNA: TGTGCCAGCAGCCAAGAGGCAGGGTTTGGGGAGCAGTACTTC
CDR3: CASSQEAGFGEQYF
D: -
size: -
V: TRBV3-1/TRBV3-2
J: TRBJ2-7

DNA: TGTGCCAGTAGTACGGGACAGGGATACCAGCCCCAGCATTTT
CDR3: CASSTGQGYQPQHF
D: TRBD1
size: -
V: TRBV19
J: TRBJ1-5

DNA: TGCGCCAGCAGCCTCGGGAGCCAAGGAAACACCATATATTTT
CDR3: CASSLGSQGNTIYF
D: -
size: -
V: TRBV5-1
J: TRBJ1-3

DNA: TGCGCCAGCAGCTTGGAATTTCGCAGGGTTAATGAGCAGTTCTTC
CDR3: CASSLEFRRVNEQFF
D: -
size: -
V: TRBV5-1
J: TRBJ2-1

DNA: TGTGCCAGCAGCCGGGGGGGTCTAGCAATAACCTACGAGCAGTACTTC
CDR3: CASSRGGLAITYEQYF
D: TRBD2
size: -
V: TRBV7-2
J: TRBJ2-7

DNA: TGCGCCAGCAGTGAAAACCTAAACACCGGGGAGCTGTTTTTT
CDR3: CASSENLNTGELFF
D: -
size: -
V: TRBV10-1
J: TRBJ2-2

DNA: TGTGCCAGCAGCCCTCCAAGGGGTTCAAACACCGGGGAGCTGTTTTTT
CDR3: CASSPPRGSNTGELFF
D: -
size: -
V: TRBV3-1/TRBV3-2
J: TRBJ2-2